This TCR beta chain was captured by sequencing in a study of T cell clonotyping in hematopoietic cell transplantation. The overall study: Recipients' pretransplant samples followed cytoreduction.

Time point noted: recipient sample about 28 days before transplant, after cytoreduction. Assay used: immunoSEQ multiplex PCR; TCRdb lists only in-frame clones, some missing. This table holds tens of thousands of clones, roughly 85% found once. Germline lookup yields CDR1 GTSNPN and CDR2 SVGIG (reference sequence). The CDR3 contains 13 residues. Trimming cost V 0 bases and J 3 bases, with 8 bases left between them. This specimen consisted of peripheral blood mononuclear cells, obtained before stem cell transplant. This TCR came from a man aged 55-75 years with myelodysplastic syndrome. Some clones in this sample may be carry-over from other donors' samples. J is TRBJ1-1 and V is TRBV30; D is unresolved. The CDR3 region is CAWSVTGYTEAFF. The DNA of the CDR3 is TGTGCCTGGAGTGTAACGGGGTACACTGAAGCTTTCTTT.